This TCR beta chain was captured in a study of neoadjuvant nivolumab and ipilimumab in lung cancer. Broader study findings: Pathologic regression was not significantly tied to TCR clonality.

V was pared by 6 bases and J by 3 bases, with 16 bases between. The CDR3 runs to 15 residues. Germline-derived CDR1 and CDR2 are ENHRY and SYGVKD. Worth noting for this clone: The antigen remains unidentified.

This table comes from immunoSEQ multiplex PCR, and its TCRdb copy is limited to in-frame clones, with some not included. This table has roughly 5,200 clones, 91% appearing once. The source material was blood, sampled after neoadjuvant nivolumab, alone or with ipilimumab, at or shortly before surgery. The chain links TRBV10-3 to TRBJ2-3; D is possibly TRBD1 or TRBD2 (6 bases each). This receptor was identified in an adult with non-small cell lung cancer. Some clones in this sample may be carry-over from other donors' samples. In DNA, the CDR3 is TGTGCCATCAGGATGGGGGGCGGAATTACAGATACGCAGTATTTT. Translation gives CAIRMGGGITDTQYF.